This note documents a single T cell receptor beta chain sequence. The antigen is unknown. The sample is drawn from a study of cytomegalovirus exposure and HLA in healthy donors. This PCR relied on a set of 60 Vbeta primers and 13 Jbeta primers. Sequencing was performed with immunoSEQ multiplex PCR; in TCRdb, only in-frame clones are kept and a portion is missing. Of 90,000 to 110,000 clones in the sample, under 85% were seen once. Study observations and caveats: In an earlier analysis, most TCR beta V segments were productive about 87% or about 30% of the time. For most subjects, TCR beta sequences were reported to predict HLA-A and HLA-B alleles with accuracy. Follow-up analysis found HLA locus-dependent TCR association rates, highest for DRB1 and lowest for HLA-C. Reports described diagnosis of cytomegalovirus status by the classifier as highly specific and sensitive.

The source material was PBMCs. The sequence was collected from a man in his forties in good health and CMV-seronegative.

The CDR3 is CASSLWAEETQYF. The DNA of the CDR3 is TGTGCCAGCAGTTTATGGGCAGAAGAGACCCAGTACTTC. The J gene is TRBJ2-5, the V gene TRBV28; D is ambiguous. CDR1 is MDHEN, CDR2 SYDVKM, per germline. This CDR3 comprises 13 residues. The V end was cut by 0 bases, the J end by 3 bases, with 5 bases between. The whole variable domain, filled in from reference TRBV28 and TRBJ2-5, reads DVKVTQSSRYLVKRTGEKVFLECVQDMDHENMFWYRQDPGLGLRLIYFSYDVKMKEKGDIPEGYSVSREKKERFSLILESASTNQTSMYLCASSLWAEETQYFGPGTRLLVL.